This T cell receptor beta chain is from a study of cytomegalovirus exposure and HLA in healthy donors. The CDR3 length is 14 residues. The V segment lost 6 bases and the J segment 1 base; nucleotides outside the gene matches: 2. The germline gives CDR1 MNHEY, CDR2 SMNVEV (reference sequence). Vbeta (60) and Jbeta (13) primers were used in the PCR. Clones were sequenced by immunoSEQ multiplex PCR, and TCRdb holds only the in-frame ones, with some missing. The sample has about 89,000 clones; about 75% are singletons. On this clone itself: Its target is not known.

Overall study findings and caveats: Associated with HLA alleles at 0.05 false discovery rate in a later analysis were some 16,000 TCR beta sequences. Most of the TCR beta V segments (in an earlier analysis) were productive either about 87% or about 30% of the time.

The TCR sequence derives from a man between 25 and 39 years old in good health and CMV-seropositive. This chain connects TRBV27 to TRBJ1-1; TRBD1 agrees at 10 bases. Sequences were obtained from PBMCs. CDR3 nucleotides: TGTGCCAGCAGGTGGACAGGGGGGAACACTGAAGCTTTCTTT. This translates into CASRWTGGNTEAFF.